This T cell receptor (beta chain) was documented in a study of control samples from healthy donors and cancer patients. CDR3 size: 15 residues. The V gene's germline CDR1 is KGHSH and CDR2 LQKENI. V was pared by 3 bases and J by 6 bases, with 16 bases between. Sequenced by immunoSEQ multiplex PCR; TCRdb stores in-frame clones only, minus some. The table shows under 150,000 clones, with more than 80% occurring only once. The chain joins TRBV18 to TRBJ2-3; D is perhaps TRBD1 or TRBD2 (5 bases each). Sequenced input: PBMCs. The clonotype was recovered from a woman aged 50 to 60 with colorectal cancer. CDR3 protein: CASSPSQGERDTQYF. The CDR3 coding sequence is TGTGCCAGCTCACCCTCCCAAGGGGAGAGGGATACGCAGTATTTT.